The clone carrying this T cell receptor beta chain was seen at least ten times. Antigen specificity is unknown. As TCR cDNA was made by 5'RACE template switching, a universal primer site and UMIs were added. TCRdb recomputed calls from the 5' RACE reads with MiXCR, one row per CDR3 protein. The profile shows about 58,000 distinct CDR3 sequences, more than 5.5% of them singletons. The data were taken from a study of T cells after yellow fever vaccination. The CDR3 totals 16 residues. Trimming took 7 bases from V and 2 from J; bases not matched to a gene: 13. Points from the study as a whole: From the bulk population, abundant clonotypes could contaminate and appear within FACS-sorted repertoires. Some clonotypes, a small share, were shared between CD4 and CD8 compartments. A large majority of primary-vaccination clones showed up again after the booster (approximately 95% CD4, around 90% CD8).

The chain combines TRBV12-3 or TRBV12-4 with TRBJ2-5, with TRBD1 matching over 7 bases. The TCR was taken from a man between 18 and 29 years old who received the YFV17D yellow fever vaccine. The sequencing here drew on CD8+ T cells sorted from PBMCs, taken on the day of the first yellow fever vaccination. CDR3 in amino acids: CASKFDPGQPQETQYF. The DNA of the CDR3 is TGTGCCAGCAAGTTCGACCCGGGACAGCCGCAAGAGACCCAGTACTTC.